The clone carrying this T cell receptor (beta chain) was seen repeatedly, ten times or more. Its antigen is currently unknown. The data originate from a study of blood T cells in healthy people across ages. A sample-barcoded 5' primer and a J-beta primer mix were used in a second PCR of about 7 to 12 cycles. TCRdb called the 5' RACE reads again in MiXCR, with one record for every CDR3 protein. The table records approximately 810,000 distinct CDR3 sequences, under 35% of them present only once. Donor samples were obtained from healthy Caucasian individuals from Russia, aged 6 to 90. Staff drew about 10 milliliters of peripheral blood from each donor. The total RNA that was extracted per sample amounted to at least 5.5 micrograms. This CDR3 is built from 12 residues. V lost 10 bases, J lost 3 bases, and 13 bases lay in between. CDR1 and CDR2 (germline): MRHNA, SNTAGT. Study-wide points: Strong correlation linked observed beta diversity and percent naive T cells.

V gene TRBV6-4 combines with J gene TRBJ2-7; possible D gene TRBD1, 6 bases. The specimen sequenced was blood. This sequence was found in a woman aged 80 or over in good health. CDR3 DNA sequence: TGTGCCAACAAACAGGGAAACTACGAGCAGTACTTC. It encodes CANKQGNYEQYF.